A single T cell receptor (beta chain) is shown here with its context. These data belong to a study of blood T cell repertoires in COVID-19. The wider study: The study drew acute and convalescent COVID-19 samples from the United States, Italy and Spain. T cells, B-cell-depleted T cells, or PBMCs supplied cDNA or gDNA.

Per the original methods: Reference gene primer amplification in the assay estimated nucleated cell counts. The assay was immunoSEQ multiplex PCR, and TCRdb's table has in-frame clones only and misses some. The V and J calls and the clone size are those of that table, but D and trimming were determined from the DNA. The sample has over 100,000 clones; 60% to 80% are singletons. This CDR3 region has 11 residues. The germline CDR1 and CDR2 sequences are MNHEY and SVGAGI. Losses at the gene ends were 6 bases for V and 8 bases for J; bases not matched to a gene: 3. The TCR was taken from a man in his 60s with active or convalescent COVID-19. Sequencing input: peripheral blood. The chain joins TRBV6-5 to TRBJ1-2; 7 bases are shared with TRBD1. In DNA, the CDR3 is TGTGCCAGCAGCACAGGGGACGGCTACACCTTC. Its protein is CASSTGDGYTF.